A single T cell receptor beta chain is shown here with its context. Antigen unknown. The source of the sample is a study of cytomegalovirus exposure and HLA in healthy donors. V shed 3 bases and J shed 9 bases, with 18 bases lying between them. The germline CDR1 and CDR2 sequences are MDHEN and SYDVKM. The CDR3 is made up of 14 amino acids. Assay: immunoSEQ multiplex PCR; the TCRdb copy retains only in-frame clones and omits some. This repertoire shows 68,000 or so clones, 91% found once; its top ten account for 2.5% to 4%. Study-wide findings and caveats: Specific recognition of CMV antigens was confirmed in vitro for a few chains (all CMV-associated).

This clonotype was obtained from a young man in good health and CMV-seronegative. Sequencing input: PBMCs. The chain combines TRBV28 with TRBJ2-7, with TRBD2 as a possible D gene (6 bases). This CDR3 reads CASSLTEVRLGQYF. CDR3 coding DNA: TGTGCCAGCAGTTTGACGGAGGTCCGACTAGGGCAGTACTTC.